A single sample gave rise to the 20 T cell receptor beta chains below, sequenced in a study of beta chain features in type 1 diabetes. These receptors' targets are unknown. Sequenced material consisted of expressed TCRB transcripts (all of the isolated RNA was reverse transcribed). Profiling relied on immunoSEQ multiplex PCR, and the TCRdb table lists in-frame clones only, not all of them. Of almost 350,000 clones in the sample, around 8.5% are singletons; the top ten hold less than 1.2%. Whole-study findings and limits: Shorter TCRB CDR3s, moderately but significantly so, marked every one of the four CD4+ subsets in Type 1 diabetes patients.

Sequencing used central memory CD4+ T cells from blood. The receptors come from a man aged 30 to 45 with type 1 diabetes.

This rearrangement joins TRBV7-2 to TRBJ1-1; D not resolved. Trimming removed 2 bases at V and 5 bases at J, with 9 bases between. The CDR3 has 13 residues. CDR1 and CDR2 from the germline V gene are SGHTA and FQGNSA. The CDR3 here is CASSLSVKTEAFF. In DNA form, the CDR3 reads TGTGCCAGCAGCTTAAGTGTTAAAACTGAAGCTTTCTTT. Supplemented by reference TRBV7-2 and TRBJ1-1, the full variable domain reads GAGVSQSPSNKVTEKGKDVELRCDPISGHTALYWYRQSLGQGLEFLIYFQGNSAPDKSGLPSDRFSAERTGGSVSTLTIQRTQQEDSAVYLCASSLSVKTEAFFGQGTRLTVV.

The chain combines TRBV4-2 with TRBJ1-2; no firm D call. The CDR3 loop spans 14 amino acids. CDR1 and CDR2 (germline): LGHNA, YNFKEQ. The V end was cut by 0 bases, the J end by 4 bases, with 9 bases between. CDR3 DNA sequence: TGTGCCAGCAGCCAAGAAGGGCAAAGCTATGGCTACACCTTC. Encoded protein: CASSQEGQSYGYTF.

The J gene is TRBJ2-5, the V gene TRBV11-2, with 7 bases identical to TRBD1. CDR1 is SGHAT, CDR2 FQNNGV, per germline. Trimming removed 1 base from V and 2 bases from J; junction bases left unmatched: 4. There are 15 residues in the CDR3. The CDR3 nucleotides are TGTGCCAGCAGCTTAGGGCAGGGGGTACAAGAGACCCAGTACTTC. Protein product: CASSLGQGVQETQYF. Combining the CDR3 with reference TRBV11-2 and TRBJ2-5 gives the whole variable domain EAGVAQSPRYKIIEKRQSVAFWCNPISGHATLYWYQQILGQGPKLLIQFQNNGVVDDSQLPKDRFSAERLKGVDSTLKIQPAKLEDSAVYLCASSLGQGVQETQYFGPGTRLLVL.

J is TRBJ2-3 and V is TRBV9, with TRBD2 as a possible D gene (7 bases). Germline V gives CDR1 SGDLS, CDR2 YYNGEE. The CDR3 has 15 residues. V dropped 4 bases and J dropped 4 bases, with 16 bases sitting between them. The CDR3 nucleotides read TGTGCCAGCAGCCCCCTGGCGGGGGCGGCAGATACGCAGTATTTT. Protein sequence: CASSPLAGAADTQYF.

There are a few counts of this clone. The V call is TRBV5-1, the J call TRBJ1-4; 7 nucleotides match TRBD1. The CDR3 totals 15 residues. CDR1 is SGHRS and CDR2 is YFSETQ in the germline V gene. Trimming at V came to 6 bases and at J to 0 bases, leaving 5 bases not matched to a gene. The CDR3 here is CASKGQFTTNEKLFF. For the CDR3, the DNA is TGCGCCAGCAAGGGACAGTTCACAACTAATGAAAAACTGTTTTTT.

This clone appeared a few times. The sample has other DNA sequences that encode this CDR3 too. The rearrangement uses TRBV5-4 and TRBJ1-4; D not resolved. This CDR3 spans 15 amino acids. V lost 3 bases and J 7 bases, leaving 16 bases between the germline ends. From germline, CDR1 is SGHNT and CDR2 YYREEE (reference sequence). The CDR3 nucleotides read TGTGCCAGCAGCTCGCGAGGCGGAAGAAGTGAAAAACTGTTTTTT. Amino acids: CASSSRGGRSEKLFF.

This clone was counted only a few times. V is TRBV19 and J is TRBJ2-4, with D possibly matching TRBD1 (6 bases). Germline V gene sequence: CDR1 LNHDA, CDR2 SQIVND (reference sequence). This CDR3 comprises 13 residues. Trimming shortened V by 7 bases and J by 2 bases, and 9 bases separated the two germline ends. CDR3 region: CASMGATKNIQYF. The DNA for the CDR3 is TGTGCCAGTATGGGGGCAACCAAAAACATTCAGTACTTC.

The genes are TRBV27 and TRBJ2-7; D remains unclear. The CDR3 is 14 residues long. V shed 0 bases and J shed 6 bases, with 12 bases lying between them. Germline V lookup: CDR1 MNHEY, CDR2 SMNVEV (reference sequence). CDR3 protein: CASSLSRIALEQYF. CDR3 nucleotide sequence: TGTGCCAGCAGTTTATCAAGGATAGCACTCGAGCAGTACTTC.

J is TRBJ2-5 and V is TRBV11-2; no clear D. The CDR3 is made up of 16 amino acids. Germline CDR1 reads SGHAT; CDR2 reads FQNNGV. V was pared by 1 base and J by 5 bases, with 17 bases between. In DNA, the CDR3 is TGTGCCAGCAGCTTAGCAGGCCCTAGGGCGCAGGAGACCCAGTACTTC. This translates into CASSLAGPRAQETQYF.

The rearrangement links TRBV11-2 to TRBJ1-2, with unresolved D. The ends were cut back, 1 base at V and 4 bases at J, with 10 bases in the middle. The germline V gene has CDR1 SGHAT and CDR2 FQNNGV. The CDR3 has 14 amino acids. CDR3 DNA sequence: TGTGCCAGCAGCTTAGGTACCTCAGTCTATGGCTACACCTTC. Encoded protein: CASSLGTSVYGYTF.

The rearrangement links TRBV29-1 to TRBJ1-5, with TRBD1 matching 9 bases. The CDR3 covers 15 residues. V trimming: 5 bases; J trimming: 5 bases; junction bases outside the gene matches: 10. CDR1 and CDR2 from the germline V gene are SQVTM and ANQGSEA. CDR3 nucleotide sequence: TGCAGCGTTTCCTTAACAGGGGGCGCCGATCAGCCCCAGCATTTT. Encoded protein: CSVSLTGGADQPQHF.

This clone was counted a few times. This sequence joins TRBV19 and TRBJ1-1; no clear D. This CDR3 region has 14 residues. Germline loops: CDR1 LNHDA, CDR2 SQIVND (reference sequence). Trimming removed 4 bases at V and 8 bases at J, with 17 bases between. CDR3 protein: CASSTTEGVIEAFF. The CDR3 region has the DNA TGTGCCAGTAGTACGACGGAGGGAGTGATAGAAGCTTTCTTT.

The chain uses TRBV7-2 and TRBJ2-2; D is possibly TRBD1 or TRBD2 (5 bases each). V lost 5 bases to trimming and J lost 7 bases, with 17 bases between them. The length of the CDR3 is 15 residues. CDR1 is SGHTA and CDR2 is FQGNSA in the germline V gene. CDR3 in amino acids: CASSPNPGAGGELFF. CDR3 in DNA: TGTGCCAGCAGCCCTAACCCCGGGGCCGGCGGGGAGCTGTTTTTT.

The sample holds a few counts of this clone. The rearrangement links TRBV30 to TRBJ1-6; D gene ambiguous. Trimming removed 5 bases at V and 8 bases at J, with 13 bases between. CDR3 length: 13 amino acids. In germline, CDR1 is GTSNPN, CDR2 SVGIG (reference sequence). As DNA, the CDR3 is TGTGCCTGGGCCGAATCCGAAGATTCACCCCTCCACTTT. As protein: CAWAESEDSPLHF.

This clone appeared a few times. The V gene is TRBV30, the J gene TRBJ1-2, with TRBD1 matching 9 bases. CDR1 is GTSNPN and CDR2 is SVGIG in the germline V gene (reference sequence). After removal of 0 bases from V and 8 bases from J, the junction contained 10 bases not matched to a gene. The CDR3 totals 15 residues. The CDR3 spells CAWSVLDRGSGGYTF. For the CDR3, the DNA is TGTGCCTGGAGTGTTTTGGACAGGGGTTCGGGAGGCTACACCTTC.

This clone has just a few counts. V is TRBV30 and J is TRBJ2-3; D unclear. This CDR3 contains 13 residues. V lost 8 bases and J lost 2, with 14 bases in between. Per germline, CDR1 GTSNPN and CDR2 SVGIG (reference sequence). The CDR3 DNA sequence: TGTGCCGTGGAACGAGGTTCCACAGATACGCAGTATTTT. Its protein product is CAVERGSTDTQYF.

This rearrangement joins TRBV10-3 to TRBJ1-1; unclear D gene. V was pared by 7 bases and J by 1 base, with 10 bases between. Germline-derived CDR1 and CDR2 are ENHRY and SYGVKD. CDR3 length: 13 amino acids. The CDR3, as DNA: TGTGCCATCACGGGGAACCCGAACACTGAAGCTTTCTTT. Protein: CAITGNPNTEAFF.

This clone was observed a few times. The J gene is TRBJ2-3, the V gene TRBV4-3; the D gene is possibly TRBD1 (6 bases). Germline CDR1 is LGHNA and CDR2 is YSLEER. The V gene lost 0 bases and the J gene lost 6 bases, with 16 bases spanning the gap. CDR3 size: 16 residues. CDR3 sequence (DNA): TGCGCCAGCAGCCAAGAAAGGGCAGGGGCAGGGGATACGCAGTATTTT. Translation: CASSQERAGAGDTQYF.

The chain has TRBV11-2 and TRBJ2-1; TRBD2 matches at 9 bases. Germline assignment: CDR1 SGHAT and CDR2 FQNNGV. V was clipped by 5 bases and J by 3 bases; unmatched bases: 11. CDR3 length equals 17 residues. The CDR3 region is CASSVRAGGPLYNEQFF. CDR3 DNA: TGTGCCAGCAGCGTTCGAGCGGGGGGCCCCCTCTACAATGAGCAGTTCTTC.

This chain connects TRBV28 to TRBJ1-1; TRBD1 agrees at 7 bases. Germline V gives CDR1 MDHEN, CDR2 SYDVKM. The CDR3 spans 13 residues. The V gene end was trimmed by 3 bases and the J gene end by 11 bases; junction bases not matched to a gene: 9. This CDR3 is CASSFSQGPFAFF. The DNA of the CDR3 is TGTGCCAGCAGTTTCTCACAGGGGCCCTTTGCTTTCTTT. Looking up the rest from reference TRBV28 and TRBJ1-1 gives the full variable domain: DVKVTQSSRYLVKRTGEKVFLECVQDMDHENMFWYRQDPGLGLRLIYFSYDVKMKEKGDIPEGYSVSREKKERFSLILESASTNQTSMYLCASSFSQGPFAFFGQGTRLTVV.